Below, 21 T cell receptor beta chains from the same sample are listed, as sequenced in a study of blood T cells in healthy people across ages. Through a sample-barcoded 5' primer and a J-beta primer mix, a second PCR was run for roughly 7 to 12 cycles. Each CDR3 protein gets one entry after TCRdb re-called the 5' RACE reads with MiXCR. The table has hundreds of thousands of distinct CDR3 sequences, around two fifths seen once. Specimen: blood. These receptors originate from a man aged 60 to 75 in good health.

The chain joins TRBV20-1 to TRBJ2-7, with 11 bases fitting TRBD2. This CDR3 is built from 15 residues. Germline assignment: CDR1 DFQATT and CDR2 SNEGSKA (reference sequence). With 1 base clipped from V and 3 bases from J, the junction kept 5 bases outside the gene matches. The CDR3 nucleotides are TGCAGTGCTAGAGGACTAGCGGGGAAGGGCTACGAGCAGTACTTC. This sequence encodes CSARGLAGKGYEQYF.

This clonotype turned up a few times. V is TRBV6-6 and J is TRBJ2-7; unclear D gene. Trimming stripped 4 bases from V and 3 bases from J, with 19 bases between. The CDR3 runs 16 residues. Per the germline V gene, CDR1 is MNHNY and CDR2 is SVGAGI (reference sequence). Here the CDR3 reads CASSSKKSQEYYEQYF. The CDR3 DNA reads TGTGCCAGCAGTTCCAAGAAGTCCCAGGAGTACTACGAGCAGTACTTC.

The chain couples TRBV30 to TRBJ1-6; the D is unclear. CDR3 size: 13 residues. Trimming took off 1 base at V and 14 bases at J, with 15 bases between the two ends. Per germline, CDR1 GTSNPN and CDR2 SVGIG (reference sequence). The CDR3 sequence is CAWSGLAPFTLHF. CDR3 bases: TGTGCCTGGAGTGGCCTCGCCCCGTTCACCCTCCACTTT.

The chain is built from TRBV14 and TRBJ2-5; TRBD2 might be the D (7 bases). V was clipped by 1 base and J by 5 bases, with 14 bases between them. CDR3 length: 15 amino acids. Per germline, CDR1 SGHDN and CDR2 FVKESK. The CDR3 DNA is TGTGCCAGCAGCCAAGTACGGGGGGCCAGGGAGACCCAGTACTTC. Translated: CASSQVRGARETQYF.

There are a few counts of this clonotype. This chain links TRBV28 with TRBJ1-4; possibly TRBD1 for D (6 bases). Germline V CDR1 and CDR2: MDHEN, SYDVKM. The CDR3 length is 13 residues. Trimming stripped 7 bases from V and 6 bases from J, with 12 bases between. This chain's CDR3 is CASKHRVDEKLFF. CDR3 nucleotides: TGTGCCAGCAAGCACAGGGTAGATGAAAAACTGTTTTTT.

The rearrangement joins TRBV14 to TRBJ2-7, with 8 positions matching TRBD1. The germline V gene encodes CDR1 SGHDN and CDR2 FVKESK. V lost 1 base, J lost 0 bases, and 8 bases stayed unmatched. The CDR3 totals 17 residues. DNA for the CDR3: TGTGCCAGCAGCCAAGGAGTTCCGGACAGGGACTCCTACGAGCAGTACTTC. Protein product: CASSQGVPDRDSYEQYF.

The chain uses TRBV5-1 and TRBJ2-1; D is undetermined. CDR1 is SGHRS, CDR2 YFSETQ, per germline. V lost 4 bases, J lost 5 bases, and 13 bases lay in between. This CDR3 is 14 amino acids long. CDR3 protein: CASSPTRHDNEQFF. The DNA of the CDR3 is TGCGCCAGCAGCCCCACCCGGCACGACAATGAGCAGTTCTTC.

Concerning this clonotype: One end of the junction varies from germline; a read error may be responsible. The chain has TRBV6-2 or TRBV6-3 and TRBJ2-1, with a weak D call TRBD2 (6 bases). The CDR3 has 16 amino acids. Germline CDR1 is MNHEY and CDR2 is SVGEGT. CDR3 nucleotides: TGTGCCAGCAGATACTCGTCGGGGGTTTCCTACAATGAGCAGTTCTTC. This encodes CASRYSSGVSYNEQFF.

The chain joins TRBV7-9 to TRBJ2-1, with D possibly being TRBD2 (6 bases). The V gene lost 5 bases and the J gene lost 5 bases, with 19 bases spanning the gap. The CDR3 consists of 16 residues. CDR1 SEHNR and CDR2 FQNEAQ come from the germline V gene (reference sequence). CDR3 in amino acids: CASSHGGGRVDNEQFF. The CDR3 DNA sequence: TGTGCCAGCAGCCACGGGGGAGGCAGGGTTGACAATGAGCAGTTCTTC.

The gene calls are TRBV6-6 and TRBJ1-5, with 11 bases identical to TRBD1. Germline V lookup: CDR1 MNHNY, CDR2 SVGAGI (reference sequence). This CDR3 is built from 15 residues. V gave up 5 bases and J gave up 2 bases; unmatched junction bases: 2. CDR3 bases: TGTGCCAGCAGTGGACAGGGGGCCCGCAATCAGCCCCAGCATTTT. This sequence encodes CASSGQGARNQPQHF.

The chain joins TRBV5-8 to TRBJ2-7, with D unclear. The CDR3 runs 13 residues. The germline V gene encodes CDR1 SGHTS and CDR2 YDEGEE. V shed 0 bases and J shed 5 bases, with 9 bases lying between them. The CDR3 coding sequence is TGTGCCAGCAGCTTGGAGGCGGTGCACGAGCAGTACTTC. Its translation is CASSLEAVHEQYF.

V is TRBV12-3 or TRBV12-4 and J is TRBJ2-1; D call uncertain. This CDR3 is built from 17 residues. With 3 bases removed from V and 8 bases from J, the gap between germline ends came to 23 bases. The CDR3 loop is CASSFLGVGLGRHEQFF. The CDR3 DNA reads as TGTGCCAGCAGTTTTTTGGGCGTAGGGCTAGGCAGACATGAGCAGTTCTTC.

J is TRBJ2-7 and V is TRBV6-2 or TRBV6-3; 10 bases match TRBD1. The CDR3 extends over 14 amino acids. With V trimmed by 5 bases and J by 4 bases, 5 bases remained unmatched. Germline values: CDR1 MNHEY, CDR2 SVGEGT. CDR3 region: CASSRTGGAYEQYF. The CDR3 DNA is TGTGCCAGCAGTCGGACAGGGGGAGCGTACGAGCAGTACTTC.

The V gene is TRBV4-3, the J gene TRBJ2-5, with TRBD1 matching 8 bases. The ends lost 0 bases at V and 4 bases at J; junction bases unmatched: 7. This CDR3 is built from 16 residues. In germline, CDR1 is LGHNA, CDR2 YSLEER. This CDR3 is CASSQDRQGLRETQYF. The CDR3 bases are TGCGCCAGCAGCCAAGATCGACAGGGGCTTAGAGAGACCCAGTACTTC.

This clonotype was counted only a few times. V and J are TRBV4-1 and TRBJ1-1; a possible D gene is TRBD1 (5 bases). The germline V gene encodes CDR1 MGHRA and CDR2 YSYEKL. The CDR3 length is 16 residues. Deletions cut 0 bases from V and 0 bases from J, with 11 bases between. CDR3 region: CASSQEGAGMNTEAFF. The CDR3 DNA is TGCGCCAGCAGCCAAGAAGGGGCCGGGATGAACACTGAAGCTTTCTTT.

This clonotype was detected only once. Mismatch with germline at one junction end may stem from a read error. The chain has TRBV5-1 and TRBJ2-3; possibly TRBD1 or TRBD2 for D (5 bases each). From germline, CDR1 is SGHRS and CDR2 YFSETQ. This CDR3 has 18 amino acids. The CDR3 region has the DNA TGCGCCGGCAGCTTGGCCGTTTGGGGGAACCCTTCCACAGATACGCAGTATTTT. Encoded protein: CAGSLAVWGNPSTDTQYF.

The chain joins TRBV11-2 to TRBJ2-7; no clear D. The CDR3 runs 16 residues. The germline V gene encodes CDR1 SGHAT and CDR2 FQNNGV. V was clipped by 3 bases and J by 0 bases, with 15 bases between them. Written as DNA, the CDR3 is TGTGCCAGCAGCTTTGGACGGAGACCAGTCTCCTACGAGCAGTACTTC. Translated, it gives CASSFGRRPVSYEQYF.

This clonotype was counted at least ten times. V and J are TRBV12-3 or TRBV12-4 and TRBJ1-2; the D is unclear. V was clipped by 3 bases and J by 0 bases, with 11 bases between them. The CDR3 sequence is 15 residues long. The DNA of the CDR3 is TGTGCCAGCAGTTTGGCAGTGGGAGCTAACTATGGCTACACCTTC. Translation gives CASSLAVGANYGYTF.

This clonotype was seen only a few times. The CDR3 DNA follows: TGTGCCAGCAGCTTCGACAGGGCCGGGGGGAATAATTCACCCCTCCACTTT. It is translated as CASSFDRAGGNNSPLHF. This sequence joins TRBV6-1 and TRBJ1-6; 7 bases align to TRBD1. V lost 6 bases to trimming and J lost 5 bases; unmatched junction nucleotides: 13. CDR1 and CDR2 (germline): MNHNS, SASEGT. CDR3 length: 17 amino acids.

The chain is built from TRBV3-1 and TRBJ2-7, with TRBD1 matching 8 bases. The ends lost 1 base at V and 3 bases at J; junction bases unmatched: 5. The CDR3 sequence is 15 residues long. Per germline, CDR1 LGHDT and CDR2 YNNKEL (reference sequence). The CDR3 nucleotides read TGTGCCAGCAGCCAAGCCAAGACAGGGGTCTACGAGCAGTACTTC. It translates to CASSQAKTGVYEQYF.

The chain uses TRBV19 and TRBJ2-5; weak D call: TRBD2 (5 bases). Germline assignment: CDR1 LNHDA and CDR2 SQIVND (reference sequence). There are 16 residues in the CDR3. V was shortened by 10 bases and J by 0 bases, with 21 bases between the two germline ends. CDR3 in DNA: TGTGCCACCTCTCTTGGGGAGAGTTTGTACCAAGAGACCCAGTACTTC. It specifies CATSLGESLYQETQYF.